Listed below are T cell receptor beta chains from one sample, sequenced in a study of response to subunit inactivated influenza vaccine. TCRdb called the RT-PCR reads again in MiXCR, with one record for every CDR3 protein. Of 150,000 or so distinct CDR3 sequences in the sample, around 11% were seen once. The sample was CD8+ T cells sorted from PBMCs, taken approximately 25 months after vaccination. Receptors originate from a man aged 50-75 years who received an inactivated influenza vaccine. Each CDR3 is given with its conserved first and last residue. A D gene is named only where the DNA matches it firmly. Size is omitted from some rows. Given values are once, few, many or a class for expanded clones.

j_call d_call v_call clone_size cdr3_aa cdr3_nt
TRBJ2-3 TRBD2 TRBV7-9 . CASSLAGVQEGDTQYF TGTGCCAGCAGCCTAGCGGGAGTACAAGAGGGAGATACGCAGTATTTT
TRBJ2-3 . TRBV4-1 . CASSQGGITDTQYF TGCGCCAGCAGCCAAGGAGGGATCACAGATACGCAGTATTTT
TRBJ2-2 . TRBV27 . CASSEAEYTGELFF TGTGCCAGCAGTGAAGCGGAATACACCGGGGAGCTGTTTTTT
TRBJ2-5 . TRBV11-1 . CASSLAWGDLGIQETQYF TGTGCCAGCAGCTTAGCGTGGGGGGACCTTGGTATCCAAGAGACCCAGTACTTC
TRBJ2-7 . TRBV10-3 . CAITPTGTPYEQYF TGTGCCATCACCCCAACCGGGACTCCCTACGAGCAGTACTTC
TRBJ2-5 TRBD2 TRBV11-2 few CASSQGTLAGVFWETQYF TGTGCCAGCAGCCAAGGGACTCTAGCGGGAGTATTTTGGGAGACCCAGTACTTC
TRBJ2-7 TRBD1 TRBV5-1 few CASSWGNRGDHEQYF TGCGCCAGCAGCTGGGGGAACAGGGGGGACCACGAGCAGTACTTC
TRBJ2-5 TRBD1 TRBV7-2 . CASSLWDRQETQYF TGTGCCAGCAGCTTATGGGACAGGCAAGAGACCCAGTACTTC
TRBJ1-5 . TRBV4-2 few CASSQEMSQPQHF TGTGCCAGCAGCCAAGAGATGAGTCAGCCCCAGCATTTT
TRBJ2-1 . TRBV19 . CASRGGGTPYNEQFF TGTGCCAGTAGAGGTGGCGGCACTCCTTACAATGAGCAGTTCTTC
TRBJ2-1 TRBD2 TRBV7-8 . CAIAWVGLANHDEQFF TGTGCCATCGCCTGGGTCGGACTAGCGAATCATGATGAGCAGTTCTTC
TRBJ2-2 . TRBV15 few CATSRERGATGELFF TGTGCCACCAGCAGAGAACGTGGGGCCACCGGGGAGCTGTTTTTT
TRBJ2-5 . TRBV15 . CATRSPGTFPGGETQYF TGTGCCACCAGAAGTCCCGGGACATTCCCAGGAGGGGAGACCCAGTACTTC
TRBJ2-7 TRBD1 TRBV4-2 many CASSQDSTGGLEQYF TGTGCCAGCAGCCAAGATTCGACAGGGGGCCTCGAGCAGTACTTC
TRBJ2-7 . TRBV19 . CASSIARDSPYEQYF TGTGCCAGTAGTATAGCCAGGGACTCCCCCTACGAGCAGTACTTC
TRBJ2-1 . TRBV27 few CASSPIRWGQPGSDEQFF TGTGCCAGCAGCCCAATCCGTTGGGGGCAACCGGGGTCGGATGAGCAGTTCTTC
TRBJ2-3 . TRBV7-8 few CASSVTPTASSTDTQYF TGTGCCAGCAGCGTCACGCCCACAGCTTCTAGCACAGATACGCAGTATTTT
TRBJ1-2 . TRBV19 . CASSPEGPSWVLGYTF TGTGCCAGTAGCCCCGAGGGACCGTCTTGGGTCTTGGGCTACACCTTC
TRBJ2-5 TRBD1 TRBV5-1 . CASTRDRGQETQYF TGCGCCAGCACTAGGGACAGGGGACAAGAGACCCAGTACTTC
TRBJ2-3 TRBD2 TRBV9 . CASSVEAGGATDTQYF TGTGCCAGCAGCGTAGAGGCGGGGGGGGCGACAGATACGCAGTATTTT
TRBJ2-1 TRBD1 TRBV3-1 few CASSQTTGAAYNEQFF TGTGCCAGCAGCCAGACGACAGGGGCTGCCTACAATGAGCAGTTCTTC
TRBJ1-1 TRBD1 TRBV28 few CASSPTGSEAFF TGTGCCAGCAGTCCGACAGGGTCGGAAGCTTTCTTT
TRBJ1-2 TRBD1 TRBV20-1 . CSALDRGVPNYGYTF TGCAGTGCATTGGACAGGGGGGTCCCTAACTATGGCTACACCTTC
TRBJ1-4 . TRBV11-2 . CASGSSSILPTNEKLFF TGTGCCAGCGGGAGCAGTAGCATCCTCCCAACTAATGAAAAACTGTTTTTT
TRBJ2-3 . TRBV7-7 . CASSLEVGDTQYF TGTGCTAGCAGCTTAGAAGTGGGAGATACGCAGTATTTT
TRBJ2-7 . TRBV4-3 . CASSQDWSRSYEQYF TGCGCCAGCAGCCAAGACTGGAGCAGGTCCTACGAGCAGTACTTC
TRBJ2-7 TRBD1 TRBV4-3 many CASSPTTGALYF TGCGCCAGCAGCCCAACGACAGGGGCCTTGTACTTC
TRBJ1-4 TRBD1 TRBV6-5 few CASSFDGTGSRKLFF TGTGCCAGCAGTTTCGACGGGACAGGGAGTCGGAAACTGTTTTTT
TRBJ2-3 . TRBV9 . CASSEGRVGPGTDTQYF TGTGCCAGCAGCGAGGGCCGGGTCGGCCCCGGGACAGATACGCAGTATTTT
TRBJ1-3 TRBD1 TRBV2 few CASSERTGLYSGNTIYF TGTGCCAGCAGTGAAAGGACAGGGCTATACTCTGGAAACACCATATATTTT
TRBJ1-6 . TRBV4-3 many CASSQGREGGSPLHF TGCGCCAGCAGCCAAGGCAGGGAGGGAGGGTCACCCCTCCACTTT
TRBJ2-7 TRBD2 TRBV5-1 . CASSLDHSGRAYEQYF TGCGCCAGCAGCTTGGACCATAGCGGGAGGGCCTACGAGCAGTACTTC
TRBJ2-1 . TRBV30 . CAWDDHYNEQFF TGTGCCTGGGACGACCACTACAATGAGCAGTTCTTC
TRBJ1-2 . TRBV7-9 . CASSLPWTDNYGYTF TGTGCCAGCAGCCTCCCCTGGACGGATAACTATGGCTACACCTTC
TRBJ1-1 . TRBV29-1 few CSVVLGVNTEAFF TGCAGCGTTGTTCTTGGGGTGAACACTGAAGCTTTCTTT
TRBJ1-2 . TRBV6-5 . CASSYSIVRPTGYTF TGTGCCAGCAGTTACTCGATTGTTCGTCCAACTGGCTACACCTTC
TRBJ2-2 TRBD1 TRBV29-1 few CSVDDRGGTGELFF TGCAGCGTTGACGACAGGGGGGGCACCGGGGAGCTGTTTTTT
TRBJ1-2 . TRBV29-1 many CSVGQNYGYTF TGCAGCGTTGGCCAGAACTATGGCTACACCTTC
TRBJ1-1 . TRBV12-3/TRBV12-4 few CASSLGGVEAFF TGTGCCAGCAGTTTGGGGGGGGTTGAAGCTTTCTTT
TRBJ1-1 . TRBV10-2 few CASTQGDRAEAFF TGCGCCAGCACTCAGGGAGATAGGGCTGAAGCTTTCTTT
TRBJ2-7 . TRBV6-6 . CASNRGATYEQYF TGTGCCAGCAATCGGGGGGCGACCTACGAGCAGTACTTC
TRBJ2-3 . TRBV27 many CASSLGEGTDTQYF TGTGCCAGCAGTTTAGGGGAGGGCACAGATACGCAGTATTTT
TRBJ1-6 . TRBV20-1 many CSARGSEYSPLHF TGCAGTGCTAGAGGGTCAGAGTATTCACCCCTCCACTTT
TRBJ2-1 TRBD2 TRBV28 . CASSLAIQRGDYNEQFF TGTGCCAGCAGTTTAGCCATCCAGCGGGGGGATTACAATGAGCAGTTCTTC
TRBJ2-1 . TRBV12-3/TRBV12-4 many CASSRLSNEQFF TGTGCCAGCAGTAGACTTTCCAATGAGCAGTTCTTC
TRBJ2-2 . TRBV29-1 many CSVLTLVGQRNTGELFF TGCAGCGTTTTAACCTTGGTGGGGCAGAGGAACACCGGGGAGCTGTTTTTT
TRBJ1-5 . TRBV12-3/TRBV12-4 . CASSVLSNQPQHF TGTGCCAGCAGCGTTCTGAGCAATCAGCCCCAGCATTTT
TRBJ1-2 . TRBV4-3 few CASSQDRPGGGRGGYTF TGCGCCAGCAGCCAAGATCGTCCCGGCGGGGGCAGAGGTGGCTACACCTTC
TRBJ2-1 TRBD1 TRBV28 . CASSGRDRYNEQFF TGTGCCAGCAGTGGAAGGGACAGGTACAATGAGCAGTTCTTC